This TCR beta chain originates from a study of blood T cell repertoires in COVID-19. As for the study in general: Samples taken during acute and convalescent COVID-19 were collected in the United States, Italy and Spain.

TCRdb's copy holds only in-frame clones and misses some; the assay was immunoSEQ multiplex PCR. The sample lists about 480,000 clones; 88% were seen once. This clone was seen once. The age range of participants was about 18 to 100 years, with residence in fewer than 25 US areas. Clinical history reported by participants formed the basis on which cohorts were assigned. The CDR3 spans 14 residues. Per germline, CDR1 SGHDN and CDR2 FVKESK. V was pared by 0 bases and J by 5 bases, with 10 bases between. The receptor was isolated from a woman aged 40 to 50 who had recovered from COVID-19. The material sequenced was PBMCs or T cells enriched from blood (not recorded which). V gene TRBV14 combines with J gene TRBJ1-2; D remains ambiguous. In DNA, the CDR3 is TGTGCCAGCAGCCAAGATTGGAGTGATTATGGCTACACCTTC. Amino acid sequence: CASSQDWSDYGYTF.